The 29 T cell receptor beta chains below all came from one sample that was sequenced in a study of T cells in Graves' hyperthyroidism and ophthalmopathy. TCR beta CDR3 region amplification was performed from RNA transcripts. HTBI primers were employed in a first-round RT-PCR of the TCR CDR3. A single record per CDR3 protein comes from TCRdb applying MiXCR to the multiplex PCR reads. The sample yields approximately 600,000 distinct CDR3 sequences, over 12% seen once. Sequencing used blood. The source is a woman younger than 35 with Graves' ophthalmopathy.

The sample holds a few counts of this clonotype. The chain links TRBV29-1 to TRBJ2-2, with D unclear. This CDR3 has 11 residues. Germline lookup yields CDR1 SQVTM and CDR2 ANQGSEA. V was clipped by 4 bases and J by 7 bases, with 7 bases between them. This CDR3 is CSVAGGGELFF. CDR3 DNA sequence: TGCAGCGTTGCGGGCGGCGGGGAGCTGTTTTTT.

The genes are TRBV19 and TRBJ2-7; D perhaps matches TRBD2 (6 bases). Trimming cost V 6 bases and J 3 bases, with 21 bases left between them. The length of the CDR3 is 16 residues. The V gene's germline CDR1 is LNHDA and CDR2 SQIVND (reference sequence). The CDR3 region has the DNA TGTGCCAGTAGCCCGGGGGTAGCGTTCGCCGGCTACGAGCAGTACTTC. Translated, it gives CASSPGVAFAGYEQYF.

This clonotype has only a few counts. V gene TRBV5-4 combines with J gene TRBJ2-3, with D tentatively TRBD1 (5 bases). Looked up from germline, CDR1 is SGHNT and CDR2 is YYREEE (reference sequence). Trimming removed 4 bases from V and 1 base from J, with 13 bases in between. The CDR3 spans 15 residues. In DNA, the CDR3 is TGTGCCAGCAGCCATCAGCTCAGGGGCACAGATACGCAGTATTTT. Translated, it gives CASSHQLRGTDTQYF.

DNA for the CDR3: TGTGCCTGGAGTGTACTAGACAGTAGGAGAAAACTGTTTTTT. Translated, it gives CAWSVLDSRRKLFF. This chain links TRBV30 with TRBJ1-4; possibly TRBD1 for D (5 bases). The CDR3 sequence is 14 residues long. Trimming left V 0 bases short and J 10 bases short, with 15 bases between. Germline CDR1 and CDR2: GTSNPN and SVGIG (reference sequence).

This clonotype was recorded only once. This chain uses TRBV14 with TRBJ2-7; 7 bases are a match to TRBD1. Losses at the gene ends were 2 bases for V and 1 base for J; bases not matched to a gene: 11. CDR3 size: 17 residues. Germline CDR1 reads SGHDN; CDR2 reads FVKESK. The CDR3 bases are TGTGCCAGCAGCCAATGGGAACTTCGGGACAGATCCTACGAGCAGTACTTC. Its protein product is CASSQWELRDRSYEQYF.

In this sample, this clonotype turned up many times. The chain carries TRBV12-3 or TRBV12-4 and TRBJ1-1; 8 nucleotides line up with TRBD1. Unmatched junction bases numbered 11, after V lost 7 bases and J lost 7 bases. CDR3 size: 14 residues. The CDR3 reads CASIHRDRHNEAFF. CDR3 DNA: TGTGCCAGCATTCACCGGGACAGGCACAATGAAGCTTTCTTT.

This clonotype has a count of ten or more. This sequence joins TRBV7-6 and TRBJ2-7; 11 bases are shared with TRBD2. Germline trimming cut 1 base from V and 7 bases from J; bases unmatched to any gene: 6. The CDR3 consists of 15 residues. The germline CDR1 and CDR2 sequences are SGHVS and FNYEAQ. CDR3 protein: CASSLDGLAGTEQYF. The CDR3, as DNA: TGTGCCAGCAGCTTAGATGGACTAGCGGGTACTGAGCAGTACTTC.

The chain is built from TRBV19 and TRBJ2-1, with D unresolved. V lost 10 bases and J lost 2, with 9 bases in between. CDR1 and CDR2 (germline): LNHDA, SQIVND (reference sequence). The CDR3 sequence is 12 residues long. As DNA, the CDR3 is TGTGCCATCCGCCTGACCTACAATGAGCAGTTCTTC. This codes for CAIRLTYNEQFF.

This clonotype was detected ten times or more. The CDR3 region has the DNA TGTGCCAGCAGTTACTCGAGTGGGAGGAATGAGCAGTTCTTC. Encoded protein: CASSYSSGRNEQFF. V and J are TRBV6-2 or TRBV6-3 and TRBJ2-1; tentative D call: TRBD2 (6 bases). Germline values: CDR1 MNHEY, CDR2 SVGEGT. CDR3 length: 14 residues. The germline V and J ends were trimmed by 0 bases and 7 bases, with 10 bases remaining between them.

The CDR3 is CASSLVYGGLDTEAFF. The CDR3 DNA sequence: TGTGCCAGCAGTTTGGTGTACGGGGGGCTGGACACTGAAGCTTTCTTT. The chain is built from TRBV27 and TRBJ1-1; D is possibly TRBD1 (6 bases). Germline V CDR1 and CDR2: MNHEY, SMNVEV (reference sequence). Trimming shortened V by 3 bases and J by 3 bases, and 17 bases separated the two germline ends. There are 16 residues in the CDR3.

This clonotype was found many times. V is TRBV30 and J is TRBJ1-1, with D unclear. There are 13 residues in the CDR3. Germline-derived CDR1 and CDR2 are GTSNPN and SVGIG (reference sequence). V was cut by 3 bases and J by 4 bases, with 12 bases left in between. The CDR3 reads CAWSDDGGTEAFF. The CDR3 region has the DNA TGTGCCTGGAGCGACGATGGAGGCACTGAAGCTTTCTTT.

This clonotype has a single count. The CDR3 region has the DNA TGTGCCAGCAGCCCCAAGGCGGGGACATATAATTCACCCCTCCACTTT. Translation gives CASSPKAGTYNSPLHF. The chain carries TRBV7-9 and TRBJ1-6; possible D gene TRBD1, 6 bases. Trimming left V 5 bases short and J 4 bases short, with 15 bases between. The germline CDR1 and CDR2 sequences are SEHNR and FQNEAQ (reference sequence). CDR3 length: 16 amino acids.

Many counts were recorded for this clonotype. The chain joins TRBV3-1 to TRBJ2-5; D is unresolved. V lost 1 base to trimming and J lost 2 bases, with 5 bases between them. Germline V lookup: CDR1 LGHDT, CDR2 YNNKEL (reference sequence). This CDR3 is 13 amino acids long. For the CDR3, the DNA is TGTGCCAGCAGCCAAGCCCCGCAAGAGACCCAGTACTTC. Its translation: CASSQAPQETQYF.

At least ten counts were recorded for this clonotype. The rearrangement uses TRBV7-2 and TRBJ2-1; D remains ambiguous. CDR3 length equals 15 residues. The V end lost 5 bases, the J end lost 6 bases, and 17 bases lay between the germline ends. Germline CDR1 SGHTA, CDR2 FQGNSA. CDR3 sequence reads: CASSPLALGFNEQFF. Here the CDR3 DNA reads TGTGCCAGCAGCCCCCTCGCGTTAGGGTTCAATGAGCAGTTCTTC.

Many counts were recorded for this clonotype. V is TRBV20-1 and J is TRBJ2-7; 9 bases line up with TRBD2. V lost 3 bases, J lost 2 bases, and 8 bases stayed unmatched. Germline-derived CDR1 and CDR2 are DFQATT and SNEGSKA (reference sequence). The CDR3 runs to 15 residues. The CDR3 region has the DNA TGCAGTGCTAGCGGGCTAGCGGGGAAGGCCTACGAGCAGTACTTC. It is translated as CSASGLAGKAYEQYF.

This clonotype was recorded many times. The chain employs TRBV6-1 and TRBJ2-7; TRBD2 aligns across 9 bases. The CDR3 runs 13 residues. With V trimmed by 5 bases and J by 7 bases, 6 bases remained unmatched. Germline V CDR1 and CDR2: MNHNS, SASEGT. CDR3 in amino acids: CASSRELAGEQYF. CDR3 DNA sequence: TGTGCCAGCAGTCGTGAACTAGCGGGTGAGCAGTACTTC.

This clonotype was recorded at least ten times. CDR3 amino acids: CASSDGTRFHEQFF. CDR3 nucleotides: TGTGCCAGCAGTGACGGGACTAGGTTTCATGAGCAGTTCTTC. The genes are TRBV6-1 and TRBJ2-1; 8 bases line up with TRBD2. Germline lookup yields CDR1 MNHNS and CDR2 SASEGT. After removal of 3 bases from V and 8 bases from J, the junction contained 6 bases not matched to a gene. CDR3 size: 14 residues.

The table lists this clonotype with many counts. The chain employs TRBV12-3 or TRBV12-4 and TRBJ1-1; a weak D match, TRBD1 (5 bases). The CDR3 is made up of 15 amino acids. Trimming took 6 bases from V and 2 from J, leaving 16 bases between them. CDR3 coding DNA: TGTGCCAGCAGCTCGCAGGGCTCCCTAAACACTGAAGCTTTCTTT. It codes for CASSSQGSLNTEAFF.

This clonotype came up many times. The V gene is TRBV7-2, the J gene TRBJ2-3; 9 bases match TRBD2. With 5 bases clipped from V and 4 bases from J, the junction kept 7 bases outside the gene matches. In germline, CDR1 is SGHTA, CDR2 FQGNSA. This CDR3 is 15 amino acids long. The CDR3 bases are TGTGCCAGCAGCGGTGGGGTAGCGGGAGCAGATACGCAGTATTTT. It is translated as CASSGGVAGADTQYF.

This clonotype was recorded a few times. The genes are TRBV6-2 or TRBV6-3 and TRBJ2-1; 7 bases fit TRBD2. The CDR3 extends over 15 amino acids. Germline lookup yields CDR1 MNHEY and CDR2 SVGEGT. Germline trimming cut 8 bases from V and 0 bases from J; bases unmatched to any gene: 7. In DNA form, the CDR3 reads TGTGCCAGCTCGACTAGCCGGGTCTCCTACAATGAGCAGTTCTTC. This codes for CASSTSRVSYNEQFF.

The J gene is TRBJ2-1, the V gene TRBV29-1; 7 bases align to TRBD1. In germline, CDR1 is SQVTM, CDR2 ANQGSEA. The CDR3 has 13 residues. The V and J ends lost 4 bases and 7 bases, in that order; junction bases with no gene match: 7. The CDR3, as DNA: TGCAGCGTTGGACCTACAGGGGTGAATGAGCAGTTCTTC. Residues: CSVGPTGVNEQFF.

This clonotype was seen a handful of times. The V call is TRBV9, the J call TRBJ1-5; D is unresolved. The CDR3 length is 15 residues. Germline lookup yields CDR1 SGDLS and CDR2 YYNGEE. V lost 3 bases and J lost 0, with 10 bases in between. CDR3: CASSASGNSNQPQHF. For the CDR3, the DNA is TGTGCCAGCAGCGCGTCCGGGAATAGCAATCAGCCCCAGCATTTT.

There are many counts of this clonotype. Mismatch with germline at one junction end may stem from a read error. This sequence joins TRBV7-2 and TRBJ2-1, with unresolved D. Germline V gene lookup returns CDR1 SGHTA and CDR2 FQGNSA. This CDR3 is built from 16 residues. CDR3 DNA sequence: TGTGCCAGCAGTTTAGTGGCTGTTGCGGTAGGGCATGAGCAGTTCTTC. Residues: CASSLVAVAVGHEQFF.

The chain couples TRBV29-1 to TRBJ2-3; 10 bases fit TRBD1. The trim removed 5 bases at V and 1 base at J, leaving 12 bases unmatched. The CDR3 sequence is 17 residues long. From germline, CDR1 is SQVTM and CDR2 ANQGSEA. Written as DNA, the CDR3 is TGCAGCGTTACCGGGACAGGGGTTTTAGGGGGCACAGATACGCAGTATTTT. It specifies CSVTGTGVLGGTDTQYF.

The chain carries TRBV10-3 and TRBJ2-3; the D gene could be TRBD1 or TRBD2 (6 bases each). V lost 11 bases and J lost 0, with 18 bases in between. The V gene's germline CDR1 is ENHRY and CDR2 SYGVKD. The CDR3 has 15 residues. The CDR3 spells CAAAEGGTSTDTQYF. The CDR3 DNA reads as TGTGCCGCAGCCGAGGGGGGAACTAGCACAGATACGCAGTATTTT.

To note about this clonotype: A read error may explain this, as a much larger clone is one base away. A read error is likely, as this CDR3 ends without the conserved phenylalanine or tryptophan. This chain connects TRBV29-1 to TRBJ1-1; tentative D call: TRBD1 (6 bases). V lost 3 bases, J lost 0 bases, and 11 bases lay in between. This CDR3 spans 14 amino acids. From germline, CDR1 is SQVTM and CDR2 ANQGSEA. The CDR3 protein is CSVDDRSLNTEAFS. The CDR3 coding sequence is TGCAGCGTTGATGACAGGAGTTTGAACACTGAAGCTTTCTCT.

This clonotype has a count of ten or more. This sequence joins TRBV27 and TRBJ2-1; 11 bases agree with TRBD1. After removal of 3 bases from V and 7 bases from J, the junction contained 5 bases not matched to a gene. Per the germline V gene, CDR1 is MNHEY and CDR2 is SMNVEV (reference sequence). The CDR3 totals 15 residues. The CDR3 here is CASSFGTGGGNEQFF. The CDR3 DNA sequence: TGTGCCAGCAGTTTCGGGACAGGGGGTGGTAATGAGCAGTTCTTC.

In this sample, this clonotype turned up a few times. V is TRBV30 and J is TRBJ1-3; 7 nucleotides align to TRBD1. The germline V gene has CDR1 GTSNPN and CDR2 SVGIG (reference sequence). V shed 6 bases, J shed 0 bases, and the junction held 8 bases outside the gene matches. The CDR3 length is 15 residues. The CDR3 sequence is CACFAGTDSGNTIYF. The CDR3 DNA sequence: TGTGCCTGTTTCGCCGGGACAGACTCTGGAAACACCATATATTTT.

This clonotype was observed many times. CDR3 nucleotides: TGTGCCAGCAGCTCGCGGGGAAATGAGCAGTTCTTC. This encodes CASSSRGNEQFF. This chain joins TRBV7-3 and TRBJ2-1, with D possibly matching TRBD2 (6 bases). Trimming stripped 4 bases from V and 7 bases from J, with 8 bases between. The CDR3 is 12 amino acids. Germline loops: CDR1 SGHTA, CDR2 FQGTGA. Using reference TRBV7-3 and TRBJ2-1 for the parts outside the CDR3, the full variable domain is GAGVSQTPSNKVTEKGKYVELRCDPISGHTALYWYRQSLGQGPEFLIYFQGTGAADDSGLPNDRFFAVRPEGSVSTLKIQRTERGDSAVYLCASSSRGNEQFFGPGTRLTVL.